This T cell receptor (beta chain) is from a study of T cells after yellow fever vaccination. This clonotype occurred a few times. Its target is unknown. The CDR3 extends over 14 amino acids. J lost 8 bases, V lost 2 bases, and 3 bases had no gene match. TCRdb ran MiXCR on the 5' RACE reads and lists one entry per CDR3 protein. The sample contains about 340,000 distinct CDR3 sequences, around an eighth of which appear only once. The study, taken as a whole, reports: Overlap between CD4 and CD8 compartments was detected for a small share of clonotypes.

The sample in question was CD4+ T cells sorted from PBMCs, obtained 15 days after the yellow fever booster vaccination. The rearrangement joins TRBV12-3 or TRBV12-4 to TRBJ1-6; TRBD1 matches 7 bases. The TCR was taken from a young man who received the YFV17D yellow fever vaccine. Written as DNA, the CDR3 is TGTGCCAGCAGTTTAAGGGGGCAAGATTCACCCCTCCACTTT. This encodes CASSLRGQDSPLHF.